Sequencing of this T cell receptor beta chain was carried out in a study of blood T cell repertoires in COVID-19. Across the whole study: Some COVID-19 samples were acute and others convalescent; all came from the United States, Italy and Spain. From T cells, B-cell-depleted T cells, or PBMCs came the material, which was cDNA or gDNA.

The V end lost 4 bases, the J end lost 4 bases, and 8 bases lay between the germline ends. The length of the CDR3 is 13 residues. Germline V gene data show CDR1 as ENHRY and CDR2 as SYGVKD. Profiled with immunoSEQ multiplex PCR; TCRdb holds only in-frame clones, not every one. The profile shows 330,000 or so clones, around 87% of them singletons. Enrolled through a virtual design, the participants were between about 18 and 89 years of age and came from some 25 US areas. Participants' own reports of clinical history determined their cohort assignment. Material for sequencing was PBMCs or T cells enriched from blood (not recorded which). This clonotype was obtained from a man aged 40-49 years in a cohort exposed to, infected with or recovered from COVID-19 (not recorded which). J is TRBJ1-5 and V is TRBV10-3; D is uncertain. The CDR3 sequence: CAISVADNQPQHF. The CDR3, as DNA: TGTGCCATCAGTGTTGCAGATAATCAGCCCCAGCATTTT.